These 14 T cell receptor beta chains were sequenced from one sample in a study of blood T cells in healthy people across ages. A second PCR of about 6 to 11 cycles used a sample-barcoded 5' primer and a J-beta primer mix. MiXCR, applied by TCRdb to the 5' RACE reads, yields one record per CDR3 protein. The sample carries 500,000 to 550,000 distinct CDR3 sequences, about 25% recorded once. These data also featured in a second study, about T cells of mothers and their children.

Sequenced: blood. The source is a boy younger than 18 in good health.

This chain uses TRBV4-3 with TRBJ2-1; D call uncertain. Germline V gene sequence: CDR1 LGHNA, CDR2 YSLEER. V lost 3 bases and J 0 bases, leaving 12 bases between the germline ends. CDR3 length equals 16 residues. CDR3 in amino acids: CASSQSGSSSYNEQFF. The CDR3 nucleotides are TGCGCCAGCAGCCAGTCCGGATCCAGCTCCTACAATGAGCAGTTCTTC.

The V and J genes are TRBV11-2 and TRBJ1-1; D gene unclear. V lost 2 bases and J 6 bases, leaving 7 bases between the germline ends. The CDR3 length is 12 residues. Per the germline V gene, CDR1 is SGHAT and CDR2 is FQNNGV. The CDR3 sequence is CASSLRGPEAFF. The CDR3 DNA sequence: TGTGCCAGCAGCTTACGAGGACCTGAAGCTTTCTTT.

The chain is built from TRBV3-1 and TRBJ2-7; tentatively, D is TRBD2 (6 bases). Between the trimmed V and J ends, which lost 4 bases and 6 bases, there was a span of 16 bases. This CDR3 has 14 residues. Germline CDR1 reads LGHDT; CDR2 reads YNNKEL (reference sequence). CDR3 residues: CASSPFGTPGEQYF. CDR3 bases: TGTGCCAGCAGCCCATTCGGGACTCCCGGCGAGCAGTACTTC.

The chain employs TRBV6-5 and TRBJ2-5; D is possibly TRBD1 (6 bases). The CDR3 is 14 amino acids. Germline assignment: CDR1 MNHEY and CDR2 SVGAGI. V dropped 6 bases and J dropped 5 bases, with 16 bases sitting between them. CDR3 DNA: TGTGCCAGCAGACCTCAGGCCAGGGGCGAGACCCAGTACTTC. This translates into CASRPQARGETQYF.

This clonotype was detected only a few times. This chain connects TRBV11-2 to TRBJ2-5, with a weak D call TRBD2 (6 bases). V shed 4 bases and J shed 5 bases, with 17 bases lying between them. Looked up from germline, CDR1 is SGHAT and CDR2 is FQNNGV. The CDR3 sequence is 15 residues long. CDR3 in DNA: TGTGCCAGCAGCTCTGGGGGACTCAGACCGGAGACCCAGTACTTC. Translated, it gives CASSSGGLRPETQYF.

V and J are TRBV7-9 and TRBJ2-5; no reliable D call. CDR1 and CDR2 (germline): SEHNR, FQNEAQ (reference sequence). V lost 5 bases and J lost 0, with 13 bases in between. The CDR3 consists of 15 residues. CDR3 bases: TGTGCCAGCAGCGGTGCGCTCTGGTACCAAGAGACCCAGTACTTC. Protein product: CASSGALWYQETQYF.

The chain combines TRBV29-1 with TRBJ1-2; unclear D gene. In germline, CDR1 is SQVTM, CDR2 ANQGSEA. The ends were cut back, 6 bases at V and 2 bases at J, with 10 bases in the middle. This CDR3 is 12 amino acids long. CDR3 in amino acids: CSVGHLNYGYTF. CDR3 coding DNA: TGCAGCGTCGGCCACCTAAACTATGGCTACACCTTC. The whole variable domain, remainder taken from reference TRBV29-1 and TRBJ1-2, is SAVISQKPSRDICQRGTSLTIQCQVDSQVTMMFWYRQQPGQSLTLIATANQGSEATYESGFVIDKFPISRPNLTFSTLTVSNMSPEDSSIYLCSVGHLNYGYTFGSGTRLTVV.

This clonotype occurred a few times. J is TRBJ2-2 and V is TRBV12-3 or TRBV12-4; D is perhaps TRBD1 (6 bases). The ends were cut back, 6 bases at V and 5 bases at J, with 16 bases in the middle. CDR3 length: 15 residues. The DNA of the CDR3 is TGTGCCAGCAGAATCCGGACCACAGGGACCGGGGAGCTGTTTTTT. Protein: CASRIRTTGTGELFF.

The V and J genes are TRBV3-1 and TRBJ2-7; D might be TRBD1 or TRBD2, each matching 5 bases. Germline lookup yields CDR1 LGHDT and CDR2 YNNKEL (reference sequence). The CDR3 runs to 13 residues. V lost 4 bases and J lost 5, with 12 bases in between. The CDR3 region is CASSRPGANEQYF. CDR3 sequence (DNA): TGTGCCAGCAGCCGTCCCGGGGCAAACGAGCAGTACTTC.

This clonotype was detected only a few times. The CDR3 sequence is CASSANTDTQYF. CDR3 DNA: TGTGCCAGCAGCGCTAACACAGATACGCAGTATTTT. The rearrangement links TRBV5-4 to TRBJ2-3; D is unclear. V shed 4 bases and J shed 2 bases, with 5 bases lying between them. The CDR3 covers 12 residues. Per germline, CDR1 SGHNT and CDR2 YYREEE (reference sequence).

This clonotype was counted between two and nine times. The CDR3 coding sequence is TGTGCCAGCAGGAGGGACACTGGGGCCAACGTCCTGACTTTC. It yields the protein CASRRDTGANVLTF. The chain recombines TRBV7-2 with TRBJ2-6; possibly TRBD1 for D (6 bases). Germline V gives CDR1 SGHTA, CDR2 FQGNSA. The V gene lost 6 bases and the J gene lost 2 bases, with 8 bases spanning the gap. The CDR3 covers 14 residues.

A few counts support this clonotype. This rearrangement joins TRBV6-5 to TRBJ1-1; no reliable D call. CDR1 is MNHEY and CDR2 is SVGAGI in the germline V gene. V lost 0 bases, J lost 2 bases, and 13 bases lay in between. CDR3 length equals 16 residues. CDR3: CASSYSRRTANTEAFF. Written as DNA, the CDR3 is TGTGCCAGCAGTTACTCGAGAAGGACCGCTAACACTGAAGCTTTCTTT.

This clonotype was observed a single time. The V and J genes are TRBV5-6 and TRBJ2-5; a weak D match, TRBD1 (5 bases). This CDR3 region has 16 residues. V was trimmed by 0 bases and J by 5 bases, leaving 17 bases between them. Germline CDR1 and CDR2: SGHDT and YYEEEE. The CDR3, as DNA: TGTGCCAGCAGCTTGGGACCAGGGATAGTGTTGGAGACCCAGTACTTC. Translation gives CASSLGPGIVLETQYF. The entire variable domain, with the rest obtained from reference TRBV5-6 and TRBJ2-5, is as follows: DAGVTQSPTHLIKTRGQQVTLRCSPKSGHDTVSWYQQALGQGPQFIFQYYEEEERQRGNFPDRFSGHQFPNYSSELNVNALLLGDSALYLCASSLGPGIVLETQYFGPGTRLLVL.

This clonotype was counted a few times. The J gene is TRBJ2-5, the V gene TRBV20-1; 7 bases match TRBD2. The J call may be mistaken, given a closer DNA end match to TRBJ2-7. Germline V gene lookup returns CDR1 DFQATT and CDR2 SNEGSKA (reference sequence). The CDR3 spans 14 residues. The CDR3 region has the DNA TGCAGTGCTAGAGGGGTACGGGGGGCCTACGAGCAGTACTTC. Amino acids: CSARGVRGAYEQYF.